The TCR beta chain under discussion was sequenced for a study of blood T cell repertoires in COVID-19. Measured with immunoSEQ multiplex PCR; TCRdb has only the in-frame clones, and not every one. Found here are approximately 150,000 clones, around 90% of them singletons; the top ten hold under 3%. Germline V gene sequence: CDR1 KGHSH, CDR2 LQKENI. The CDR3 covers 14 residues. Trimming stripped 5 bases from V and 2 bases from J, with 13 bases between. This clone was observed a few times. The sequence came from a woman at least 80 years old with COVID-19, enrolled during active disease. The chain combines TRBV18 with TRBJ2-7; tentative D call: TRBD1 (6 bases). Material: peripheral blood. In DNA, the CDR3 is TGTGCCAGCTCATCCTCCGGACAGACCTACGAGCAGTACTTC. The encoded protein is CASSSSGQTYEQYF.